The rows below give T cell receptor beta chains drawn from one sample of a study of CD8+CD57+ T cells in acquired aplastic anemia. TCRdb independently ran MiXCR on the reads; one entry per CDR3 protein. The sample consists of 60,000 to 75,000 distinct CDR3 sequences, 50% to 70% of them appearing once. Sequencing input: sorted CD4+, CD8+, or CD8+CD57+ T cells (not recorded which) from PBMCs. These receptors all come from a human donor in good health, serving as a control. Both conserved end residues are part of each CDR3. Each record gives: V gene, clone size, J gene, CDR3 protein. Clone sizes are given selectively: once, few, many, or a class where the clone is expanded.

>TRBV6-1|many|TRBJ1-3
CASALEQRNTIYF
>TRBV19|many|TRBJ2-7
CASSIRGRGAGEQYF
>TRBV2|NA|TRBJ1-5
CASSETNSNQPQHF
>TRBV10-3|NA|TRBJ2-1
CAITAGDGNEQFF
>TRBV2|many|TRBJ1-5
CASSTLRGREQPQHF
>TRBV5-1|NA|TRBJ1-1
CASSLSRGGIQAFF
>TRBV9|NA|TRBJ2-5
CASSGGSSGGRETQYF
>TRBV28|many|TRBJ1-6
CASSPRTGLYYSPLHF
>TRBV2|NA|TRBJ1-6
CASSAGTGEGSPLHF
>TRBV2|NA|TRBJ2-7
CASSQGRLPYEQYF
>TRBV30|many|TRBJ1-1
CAWSDRPNTEAFF
>TRBV28|many|TRBJ1-6
CASSLGQGASYNSPLHF
>TRBV20-1|NA|TRBJ2-3
CSARGVGTPGITDTQYF
>TRBV2|NA|TRBJ1-3
CASSGQGGSGNTIYF
>TRBV4-2|NA|TRBJ2-1
CASSPGAGGPTYEQFF
>TRBV10-3|NA|TRBJ2-7
CAISSDRSSYEQYF
>TRBV24-1|few|TRBJ2-5
CATSGPLRERETQYF
>TRBV24-1|NA|TRBJ2-3
CASSYFGQGSRADTQYF
>TRBV10-3|NA|TRBJ2-7
CAIRTEIIAGADEQYF
>TRBV20-1|NA|TRBJ2-2
CSVRQNTGELFF
>TRBV3-1|many|TRBJ2-1
CAVGLAYRSYNEQFF
>TRBV6-1|few|TRBJ1-5
CASSEGAHSNQPQHF
>TRBV2|few|TRBJ1-6
CASSDQQGRSPLHF
>TRBV15|NA|TRBJ2-1
CATSSMRTSGTINEQFF
>TRBV7-2|many|TRBJ2-7
CASSLQKGLGSYEQYF
>TRBV19|many|TRBJ2-1
CASSISWTSGSNEQFF
>TRBV12-5|NA|TRBJ2-3
CASGSSGSDTQYF
>TRBV13|NA|TRBJ2-5
CASSRGGFQETQYF
>TRBV19|NA|TRBJ1-5
CASSWGQLRQPQHF